This T cell receptor beta chain came from a study of T cell clonotyping in hematopoietic cell transplantation. The protocol was immunoSEQ multiplex PCR, while the TCRdb copy is restricted to in-frame clones and leaves out a portion. The table shows approximately 26,000 clones, with approximately 94% occurring only once. Time point described: recipient sample about 28 days before transplant, after cytoreduction. This clone turned up a few times. Germline CDR1 is SGHTA and CDR2 is FQGNSA. V gave up 3 bases and J gave up 2 bases, with 5 bases separating them. This CDR3 region has 13 residues. The specimen was peripheral blood mononuclear cells, collected before stem cell transplant. V and J are TRBV7-2 and TRBJ1-5, with no clear D. The receptor was isolated from a man aged 50 to 60 with acute myeloid leukemia. Some clones in this sample may be carry-over from other donors' samples. CDR3 region: CASSFPGNQPQHF. DNA for the CDR3: TGTGCCAGCAGCTTCCCAGGCAATCAGCCCCAGCATTTT.